This is a list of T cell receptor beta chains from one sample in a study of shared clonotypes between healthy human individuals. This table comes from immunoSEQ multiplex PCR, and its TCRdb copy is limited to in-frame clones, with some not included. The sample has about 1.5 million clones; approximately 98% are singletons. Sequencing was performed on naive CD4+ T cells sorted from blood. The receptor source for this set is a man under 40 in good health. Both conserved end residues are trimmed from each CDR3.

CDR3 length: 11
V gene: TRBV10-1
CDR3 protein: ASSELMNTEAF

CDR3 length: 13
V gene: TRBV5-4
CDR3 protein: ASSSRTGRTGELF

CDR3 length: 12
V gene: TRBV7-7
CDR3 protein: ASSLQRSLYEQY

CDR3 length: 11
V gene: TRBV7-3
CDR3 protein: ASSPQGFGELF

CDR3 length: 14
V gene: TRBV14
CDR3 protein: ASSQDLGLFNTEAF

CDR3 length: 15
V gene: TRBV4-3
CDR3 protein: ASSQDGGGSSPDTQY

CDR3 length: 12
V gene: TRBV18
CDR3 protein: ASSQIGTSSEQY

CDR3 length: 12
V gene: TRBV25-1
CDR3 protein: ASSDPLTTGELF

CDR3 length: 13
V gene: TRBV19
CDR3 protein: ASSTRSTSGTEAF

CDR3 length: 13
V gene: TRBV25-1
CDR3 protein: ASSGPGQALPEQY

CDR3 length: 9
V gene: TRBV7-9
CDR3 protein: AQAGTGELF

CDR3 length: 11
V gene: TRBV18
CDR3 protein: ASSPLGLNEQY

CDR3 length: 13
V gene: TRBV9
CDR3 protein: ASSVDVRTYNEQF

CDR3 length: 14
V gene: TRBV9
CDR3 protein: ASSVGVAGGTDTQY

CDR3 length: 13
V gene: TRBV4-1
CDR3 protein: ASSHPGGSNYGYT

CDR3 length: 14
V gene: TRBV11-2
CDR3 protein: ASSLAGTEAYAKQY

CDR3 length: 15
V gene: TRBV18
CDR3 protein: ASSPPGTGDPNEKLF

CDR3 length: 11
V gene: TRBV19
CDR3 protein: ASSKASTDTQY

CDR3 length: 14
V gene: TRBV4-1
CDR3 protein: ASSLGLAGKEYEQY

CDR3 length: 12
V gene: TRBV28
CDR3 protein: ASSRLGGSYEQY

CDR3 length: 12
V gene: TRBV5-4
CDR3 protein: ASSLALVNTEAF

CDR3 length: 15
V gene: TRBV18
CDR3 protein: ASSPLASGSNTDTQY

CDR3 length: 9
V gene: TRBV28
CDR3 protein: ASSARLGYT

CDR3 length: 12
V gene: TRBV28
CDR3 protein: ASTPQQRNTEAF

CDR3 length: 14
V gene: TRBV18
CDR3 protein: ASSPTETGVQETQY

CDR3 length: 12
V gene: TRBV2
CDR3 protein: ASSVDLGGEKLF